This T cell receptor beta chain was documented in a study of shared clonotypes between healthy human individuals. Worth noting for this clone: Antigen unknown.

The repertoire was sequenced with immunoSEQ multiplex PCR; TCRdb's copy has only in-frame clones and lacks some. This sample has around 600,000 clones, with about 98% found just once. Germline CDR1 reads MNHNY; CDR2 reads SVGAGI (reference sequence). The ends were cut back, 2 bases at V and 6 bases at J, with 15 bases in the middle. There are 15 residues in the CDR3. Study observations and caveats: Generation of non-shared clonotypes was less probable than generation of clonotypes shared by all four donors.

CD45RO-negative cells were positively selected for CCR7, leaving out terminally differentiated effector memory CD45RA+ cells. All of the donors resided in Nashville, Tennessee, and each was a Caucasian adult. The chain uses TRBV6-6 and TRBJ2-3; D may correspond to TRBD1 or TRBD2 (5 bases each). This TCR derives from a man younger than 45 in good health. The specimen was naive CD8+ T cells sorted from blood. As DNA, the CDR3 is TGTGCCAGCAGTTACGAGGGTTCAGGGACCGATACGCAGTATTTT. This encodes CASSYEGSGTDTQYF.